The source of this TCR beta chain is a study of early T cells in non-severe SARS-CoV-2 infection. About the study: It was bulk RNA from unsorted whole blood that was sequenced, and the chains were unpaired. Study-level results: VDJdb matching skewed toward anti-spike CD8 responses, missing private and CD4 specificities.

This clonotype came up many times. Its target is unknown. Each single cDNA molecule received a unique molecular identifier. TCRdb redid the calling of the 5' RACE reads with MiXCR, one entry per CDR3 protein. This sample has tens of thousands of distinct CDR3 sequences, with around 5.8% found just once. The CDR3 is 15 amino acids. With V trimmed by 6 bases and J by 4 bases, 7 bases remained unmatched. CDR1 is DFQATT and CDR2 is SNEGSKA in the germline V gene (reference sequence). This TCR was sampled from an adult who was a healthcare worker with PCR-confirmed SARS-CoV-2 infection or an uninfected control (not recorded which). Specimen: whole blood. The chain has TRBV20-1 and TRBJ2-1; TRBD2 aligns across 12 bases. The CDR3 coding sequence is TGCAGTGCCGGGACTAGCGGGTTTGAATACAATGAGCAGTTCTTC. Amino acid sequence: CSAGTSGFEYNEQFF.